This is a list of T cell receptor beta chains from one sample in a study of shared clonotypes between healthy human individuals. The repertoire was sequenced with immunoSEQ multiplex PCR; TCRdb's copy has only in-frame clones and lacks some. This sample carries 2 million to 2.5 million clones, 85% to 95% of them seen once, and the ten largest clones take approximately 1.7%. The sequenced sample consisted of naive CD8+ T cells from PBMCs. The receptors stem from a young man in good health. Some clones in this sample may be carry-over from other donors' samples. The conserved cysteine and the conserved F or W are not part of the CDR3 here. Each record gives: V gene, CDR3 length, J gene, CDR3 protein.

TRBV19	12	TRBJ2-7	ASRGDRGTYEQY
TRBV7-3	15	TRBJ2-4	ASSLSYGSGRENIQY
TRBV28	13	TRBJ1-1	ASSRNDGGNTEAF
TRBV19	11	TRBJ1-5	ASANRGNQPQH
TRBV7-2	12	TRBJ2-2	ASSLNRADGELF
TRBV5-5	13	TRBJ1-4	ASSGRGGAGEKLF
TRBV7-9	12	TRBJ2-1	ASHSGSGGNEQF
TRBV2	13	TRBJ2-2	ASRLAWANTGELF
TRBV5-1	15	TRBJ1-1	ASSPAGFGGLNTEAF
TRBV4-1	13	TRBJ2-5	ASSPATTRGETQY
TRBV28	11	TRBJ2-7	ASSLRYRDEQY
TRBV25-1	10	TRBJ2-7	ATNRLGFGQY
TRBV7-9	14	TRBJ2-7	ASSLVAGKPSYEQY
TRBV6-5	12	TRBJ1-2	ASSYREGVEGYT
TRBV5-1	12	TRBJ1-1	ASSPWTGSTEAF
TRBV9	12	TRBJ2-7	ASSVVAGGYEQY
TRBV10-3	17	TRBJ2-7	AIRGIPGQGDGATGEQY
TRBV6-5	10	TRBJ1-2	ASSYEGLSYT